This TCR beta chain was identified during a study of T cell responses to AZD1222 COVID-19 vaccine. The data were produced by immunoSEQ multiplex PCR, yet TCRdb's version contains in-frame clones alone and is incomplete. The table has approximately 100,000 clones, about 90% seen once; the top ten hold less than 6.5%. This clone was seen just once. The target antigen is unknown. The study, taken as a whole, reports: It was only 6 or 7 AZD1222 recipients who were seropositive at baseline. Nearly half of spike-specific TCRs reportedly target unmutated variant regions.

CDR1 and CDR2 from the germline V gene are SGHRS and YFSETQ. This CDR3 is built from 15 residues. V gave up 4 bases and J gave up 4 bases, with 15 bases separating them. The receptor comes from an adult in good health. The sequences come from peripheral blood, collected on day 0 of AZD1222 vaccination. The J gene is TRBJ2-1, the V gene TRBV5-1; the D call may be TRBD1 or TRBD2 (5 bases each). The CDR3 spells CASSVRDREYNEQFF. DNA of the CDR3: TGCGCCAGCAGCGTCCGGGACCGGGAATACAATGAGCAGTTCTTC.